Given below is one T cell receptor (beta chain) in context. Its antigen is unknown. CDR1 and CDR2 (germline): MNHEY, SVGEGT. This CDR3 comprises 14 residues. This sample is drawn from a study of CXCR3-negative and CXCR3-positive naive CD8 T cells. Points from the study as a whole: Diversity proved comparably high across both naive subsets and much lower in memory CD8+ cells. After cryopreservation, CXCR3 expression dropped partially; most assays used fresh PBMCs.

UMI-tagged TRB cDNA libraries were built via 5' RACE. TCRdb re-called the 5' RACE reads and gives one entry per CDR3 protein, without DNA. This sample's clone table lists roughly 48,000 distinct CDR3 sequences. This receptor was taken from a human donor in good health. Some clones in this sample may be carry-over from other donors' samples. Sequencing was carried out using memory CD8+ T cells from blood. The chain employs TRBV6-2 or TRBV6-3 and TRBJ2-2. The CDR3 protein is CASSWTVNTGELFF.